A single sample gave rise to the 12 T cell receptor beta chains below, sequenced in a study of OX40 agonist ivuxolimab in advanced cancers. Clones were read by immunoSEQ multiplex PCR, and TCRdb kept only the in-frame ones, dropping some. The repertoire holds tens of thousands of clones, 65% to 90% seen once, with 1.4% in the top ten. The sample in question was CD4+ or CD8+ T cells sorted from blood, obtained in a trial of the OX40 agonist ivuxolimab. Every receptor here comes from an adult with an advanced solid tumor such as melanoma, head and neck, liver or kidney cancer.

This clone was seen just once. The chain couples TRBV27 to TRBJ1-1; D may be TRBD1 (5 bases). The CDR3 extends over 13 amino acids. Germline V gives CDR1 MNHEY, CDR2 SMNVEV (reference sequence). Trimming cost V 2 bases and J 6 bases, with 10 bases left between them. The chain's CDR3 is CASSLRGTAEAFF. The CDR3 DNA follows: TGTGCCAGCAGTTTAAGGGGAACGGCTGAAGCTTTCTTT.

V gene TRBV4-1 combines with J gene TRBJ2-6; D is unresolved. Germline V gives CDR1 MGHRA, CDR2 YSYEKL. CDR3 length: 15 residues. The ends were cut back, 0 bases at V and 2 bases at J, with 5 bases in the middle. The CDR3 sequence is CASSQDPAGANVLTF. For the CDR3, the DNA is TGCGCCAGCAGCCAAGATCCTGCTGGGGCCAACGTCCTGACTTTC.

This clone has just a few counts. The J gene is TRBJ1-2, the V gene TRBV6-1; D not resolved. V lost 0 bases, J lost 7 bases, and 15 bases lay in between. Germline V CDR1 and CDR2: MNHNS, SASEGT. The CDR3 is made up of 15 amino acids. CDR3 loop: CASSEANLGSAGYTF. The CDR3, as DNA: TGTGCCAGCAGTGAAGCGAATCTGGGATCGGCTGGCTACACCTTC.

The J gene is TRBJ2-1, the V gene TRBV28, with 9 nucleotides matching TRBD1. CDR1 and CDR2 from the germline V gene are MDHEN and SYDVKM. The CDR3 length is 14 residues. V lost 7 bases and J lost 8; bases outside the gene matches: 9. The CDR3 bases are TGTGCCAGCAAATTTTGGACAGGGGAGCATGAGCAGTTCTTC. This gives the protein CASKFWTGEHEQFF.

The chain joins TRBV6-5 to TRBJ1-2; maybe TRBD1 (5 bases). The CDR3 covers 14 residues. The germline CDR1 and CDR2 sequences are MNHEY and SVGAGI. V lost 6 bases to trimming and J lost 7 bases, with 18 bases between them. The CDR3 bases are TGTGCCAGCAGACACCCTGGGGAGGGGTTTGGCTACACCTTC. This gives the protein CASRHPGEGFGYTF.

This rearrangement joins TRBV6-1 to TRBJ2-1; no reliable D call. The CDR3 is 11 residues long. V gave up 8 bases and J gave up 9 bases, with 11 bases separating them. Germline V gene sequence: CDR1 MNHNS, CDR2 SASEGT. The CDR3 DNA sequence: TGTGCCAGCGATTGGGTCCGTGAGCAGTTCTTC. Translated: CASDWVREQFF.

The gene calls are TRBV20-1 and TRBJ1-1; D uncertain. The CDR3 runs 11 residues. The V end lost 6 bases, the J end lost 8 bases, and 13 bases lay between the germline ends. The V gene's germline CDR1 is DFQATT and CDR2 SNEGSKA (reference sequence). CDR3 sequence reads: CSARSIQEAFF. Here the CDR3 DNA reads TGCAGTGCCAGGAGTATACAAGAAGCTTTCTTT.

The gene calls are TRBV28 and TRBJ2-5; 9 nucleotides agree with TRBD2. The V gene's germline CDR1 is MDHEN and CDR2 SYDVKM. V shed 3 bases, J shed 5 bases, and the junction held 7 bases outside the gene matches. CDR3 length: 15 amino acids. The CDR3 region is CASSLAGGQRETQYF. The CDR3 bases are TGTGCCAGCAGTTTGGCGGGGGGGCAGAGGGAGACCCAGTACTTC.

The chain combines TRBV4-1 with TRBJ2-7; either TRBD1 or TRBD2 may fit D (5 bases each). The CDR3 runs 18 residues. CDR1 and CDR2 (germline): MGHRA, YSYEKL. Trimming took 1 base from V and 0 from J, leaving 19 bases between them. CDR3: CASSQGGLGDLFSYEQYF. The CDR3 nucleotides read TGCGCCAGCAGCCAAGGTGGGTTGGGGGACCTCTTCTCCTACGAGCAGTACTTC.

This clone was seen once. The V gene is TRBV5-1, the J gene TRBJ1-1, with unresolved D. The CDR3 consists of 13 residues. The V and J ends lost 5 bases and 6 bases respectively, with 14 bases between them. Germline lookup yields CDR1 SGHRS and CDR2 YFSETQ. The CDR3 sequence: CASRSPPQPEAFF. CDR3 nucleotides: TGCGCCAGCAGGAGCCCGCCCCAACCTGAAGCTTTCTTT.

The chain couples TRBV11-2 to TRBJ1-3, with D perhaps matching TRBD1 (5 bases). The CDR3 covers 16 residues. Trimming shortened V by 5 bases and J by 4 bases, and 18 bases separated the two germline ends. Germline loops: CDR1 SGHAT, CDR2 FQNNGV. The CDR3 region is CASSPRGLGAGNTIYF. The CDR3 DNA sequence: TGTGCCAGCAGCCCCCGCGGGTTAGGGGCAGGAAACACCATATATTTT.

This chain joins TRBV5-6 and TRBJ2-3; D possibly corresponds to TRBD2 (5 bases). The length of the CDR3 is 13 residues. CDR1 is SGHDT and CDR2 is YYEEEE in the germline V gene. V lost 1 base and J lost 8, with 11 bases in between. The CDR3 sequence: CASSLTRWGTQYF. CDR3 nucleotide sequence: TGTGCCAGCAGCTTGACTAGGTGGGGTACGCAGTATTTT.